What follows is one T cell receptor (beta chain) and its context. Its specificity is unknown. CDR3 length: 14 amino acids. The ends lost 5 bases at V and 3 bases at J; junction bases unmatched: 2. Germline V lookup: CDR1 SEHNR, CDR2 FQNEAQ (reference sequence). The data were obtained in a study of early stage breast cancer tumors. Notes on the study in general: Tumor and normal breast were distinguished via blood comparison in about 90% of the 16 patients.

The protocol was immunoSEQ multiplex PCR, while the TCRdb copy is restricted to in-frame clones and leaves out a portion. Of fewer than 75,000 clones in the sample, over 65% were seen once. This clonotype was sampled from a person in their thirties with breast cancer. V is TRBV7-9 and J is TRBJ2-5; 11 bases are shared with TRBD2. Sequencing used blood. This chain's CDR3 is CASSPTSGKETQYF. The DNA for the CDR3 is TGTGCCAGCAGCCCGACTAGCGGGAAAGAGACCCAGTACTTC.